This entry lists 3 T cell receptor beta chains sequenced from one sample in a study. TCRdb ran MiXCR on the RT-PCR reads and lists one entry per CDR3 protein. The sample has fewer than 800,000 distinct CDR3 sequences, 14% seen once. Specimen: memory CD4+ T cells from blood. The source is a female donor in good health, serving as a healthy control.

This clonotype was seen a few times. J is TRBJ1-1 and V is TRBV20-1, with 8 bases lining up with TRBD1. With 0 bases clipped from V and 5 bases from J, the junction kept 8 bases outside the gene matches. The CDR3 totals 15 residues. Germline loops: CDR1 DFQATT, CDR2 SNEGSKA (reference sequence). CDR3 in amino acids: CSARDPGGGGTEAFF. In nucleotides, the CDR3 is TGCAGTGCTAGAGATCCAGGGGGCGGTGGGACTGAAGCTTTCTTT.

This clonotype turned up a few times. The chain links TRBV27 to TRBJ1-1, with D perhaps TRBD1 (6 bases). The CDR3 loop spans 17 amino acids. Germline V gene sequence: CDR1 MNHEY, CDR2 SMNVEV (reference sequence). V was cut by 4 bases and J by 0 bases, with 18 bases left in between. The chain's CDR3 is CASSSTGHPAMNTEAFF. CDR3 nucleotide sequence: TGTGCCAGCAGTTCCACAGGGCACCCCGCAATGAACACTGAAGCTTTCTTT.

This clonotype was detected only a few times. The genes are TRBV18 and TRBJ1-3, with TRBD1 as a possible D gene (6 bases). Trimming took off 3 bases at V and 0 bases at J, with 9 bases between the two ends. Germline lookup yields CDR1 KGHSH and CDR2 LQKENI. The CDR3 contains 15 residues. In DNA form, the CDR3 reads TGTGCCAGCTCACCTGGACAGTTCTCTGGAAACACCATATATTTT. Amino acids: CASSPGQFSGNTIYF.